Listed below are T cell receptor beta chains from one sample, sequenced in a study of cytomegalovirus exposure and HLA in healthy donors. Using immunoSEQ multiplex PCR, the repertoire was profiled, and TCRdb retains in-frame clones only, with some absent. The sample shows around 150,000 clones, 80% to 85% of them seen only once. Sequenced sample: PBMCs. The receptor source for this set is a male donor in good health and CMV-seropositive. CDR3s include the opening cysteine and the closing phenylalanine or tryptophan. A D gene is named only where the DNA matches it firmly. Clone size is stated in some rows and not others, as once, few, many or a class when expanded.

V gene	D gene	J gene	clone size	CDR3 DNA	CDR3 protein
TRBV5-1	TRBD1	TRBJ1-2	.	TGCGCCAGCAGCTCGGGACAGGTCAATGGCTACACCTTC	CASSSGQVNGYTF
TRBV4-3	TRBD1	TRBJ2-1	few	TGCGCCAGCAGCCAGGAAACAGGGGGGAACTACAATGAGCAGTTCTTC	CASSQETGGNYNEQFF
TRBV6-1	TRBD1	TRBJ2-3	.	TGTGCCAGCAGGCGGACAGGGACGAGCACAGATACGCAGTATTTT	CASRRTGTSTDTQYF
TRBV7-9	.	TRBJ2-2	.	TGTGCCAGCAGCTTAGGTGGCAGGGGGAACACCGGGGAGCTGTTTTTT	CASSLGGRGNTGELFF
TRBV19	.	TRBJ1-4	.	TGTGCCACGGGGGGGAGTGGCACAACTAATGAAAAACTGTTTTTT	CATGGSGTTNEKLFF
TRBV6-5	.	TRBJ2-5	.	TGTGCCAGCAGTCCAGGGGTGCTAGAGACCCAGTACTTC	CASSPGVLETQYF
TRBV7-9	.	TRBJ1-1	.	TGTTCCAGCAGGGTAGGACAGAAGGACACTGAAGCTTTCTTT	CSSRVGQKDTEAFF
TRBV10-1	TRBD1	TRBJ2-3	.	TGCGCCAGCAGTGATGGGGGGGGACAGGGTCGAACCACAGATACGCAGTATTTT	CASSDGGGQGRTTDTQYF
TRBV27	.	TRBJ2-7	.	TGTGCCAGCAGAATACAGGGTTCCTACGAGCAGTACTTC	CASRIQGSYEQYF
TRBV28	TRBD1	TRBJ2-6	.	TGTGCCAGCAGTCCCCGGGACAGGTCCCTCGCTGGGGCCAACGGCCTGACTTTC	CASSPRDRSLAGANGLTF
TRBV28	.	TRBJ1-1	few	TGTGCCAGCAGTTTAGGGCGGTCCAGGGATTTT	CASSLGRSRDF
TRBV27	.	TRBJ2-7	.	TGTGCCAGCAGTTTATCGGTTCCTCCTCTACCTTCCTACGAGCAGTACTTC	CASSLSVPPLPSYEQYF
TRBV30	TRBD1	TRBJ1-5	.	TGTGCCTGGAGTTATAACAGGGGAGCCCATCAGCCCCAGCATTTT	CAWSYNRGAHQPQHF
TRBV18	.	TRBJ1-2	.	TGTGCCAGCTCACCAGTCGCGTTGGTATACTATGGCTACACCTTC	CASSPVALVYYGYTF
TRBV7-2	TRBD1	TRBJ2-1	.	TGTGCCAGCAGACTTACGGGACAGGACTACAATGAGCAGTTCTTC	CASRLTGQDYNEQFF
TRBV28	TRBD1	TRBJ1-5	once	TGTGCCAGCAGTTTAAGCCGACAGGGAAATCAGCCCCAGCATTTT	CASSLSRQGNQPQHF
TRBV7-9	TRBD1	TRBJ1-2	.	TGTGCCAGCAGGGGGGGACAGCCCCTAACCTTC	CASRGGQPLTF
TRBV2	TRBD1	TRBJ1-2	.	TGTGCCAGCAGTAGTAGGGACAGGGGGTATGGCTACACCTTC	CASSSRDRGYGYTF
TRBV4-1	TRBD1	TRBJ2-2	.	TGCGCCAGCAGCCGAGAACAGGGGGCCCAGAACACCGGGGAGCTGTTTTTT	CASSREQGAQNTGELFF
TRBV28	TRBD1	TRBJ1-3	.	TGTGCCAGCAGTGGACAGGTAGCCGGAAACACCATATATTTT	CASSGQVAGNTIYF
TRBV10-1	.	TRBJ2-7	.	TGCGCCAGCTCGACCTTTCAGGGCTACGAGCAGTACTTC	CASSTFQGYEQYF
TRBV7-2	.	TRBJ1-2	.	TGTGCCAGCAGCTTAGATGTCTTGTTGGCAGCCTTC	CASSLDVLLAAF
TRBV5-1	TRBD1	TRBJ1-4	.	TGCGCCAGCAGCCCTGGACAGGGTGGAGAACAACTGTTTTTT	CASSPGQGGEQLFF
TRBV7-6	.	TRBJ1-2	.	TGTGCCAGCAGCCCCAAACCACAGGCTAACTATGGCTACACCTTC	CASSPKPQANYGYTF
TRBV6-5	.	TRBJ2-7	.	TGTGCCAGCAGCCGAGGCAAATTTGACGAGCAGTACTTC	CASSRGKFDEQYF
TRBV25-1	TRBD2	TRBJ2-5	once	TGTGCCAGCAGTGAATGGGGGGGTCACCAAGAGACCCAGTACTTC	CASSEWGGHQETQYF
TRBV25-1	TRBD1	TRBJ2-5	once	TGTGCCAGCAGCCCGGGACAGATGCAAGAGACCCAGTACTTC	CASSPGQMQETQYF
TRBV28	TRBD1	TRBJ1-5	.	TGTGCCAGCAGTTTGGACAGGCGTCAGCCCCAGCATTTT	CASSLDRRQPQHF
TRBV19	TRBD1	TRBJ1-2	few	TGTGCCAGTAGTGGCCGGGACAGCTATGGCTACACCTTC	CASSGRDSYGYTF
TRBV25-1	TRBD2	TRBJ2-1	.	TGTGCCAGCAGCTCCGGGGGGGCCCCCTACAATGAGCAGTTCTTC	CASSSGGAPYNEQFF
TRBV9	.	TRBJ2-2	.	TGTGCCAGCAGCGTAGAAGAGACCGGGGAGCTGTTTTTT	CASSVEETGELFF
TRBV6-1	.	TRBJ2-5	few	TGTGCCAGCAGCTTAACCCAAGGCGGGACCCAGTACTTC	CASSLTQGGTQYF
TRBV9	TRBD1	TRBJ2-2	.	TGTGCCAGCAGCACTCGGACAGGGTCGAACACCGGGGAGCTGTTTTTT	CASSTRTGSNTGELFF
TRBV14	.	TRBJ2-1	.	TGTGCCAGCAGCCAAGGCCGGGACTGGACCTACAATGAGCAGTTCTTC	CASSQGRDWTYNEQFF
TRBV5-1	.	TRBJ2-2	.	TGCGCCAGCAGCTTGGAGGGAGCCGGCCCTCGTACAGGGGAGCTGTTTTTT	CASSLEGAGPRTGELFF
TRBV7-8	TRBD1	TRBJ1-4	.	TGTGCCAGCAGCACCAGGGGGCGTCGGGAAAAACTGTTTTTT	CASSTRGRREKLFF
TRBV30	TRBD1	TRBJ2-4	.	TGTGCCTGGAAGAAGACAGGGCCGTCCAAAAACATTCAGTACTTC	CAWKKTGPSKNIQYF